The present entry profiles one T cell receptor (beta chain) with its context. This sample is part of a study of T cell responses to AZD1222 COVID-19 vaccine. This CDR3 spans 13 amino acids. Germline V lookup: CDR1 SGHNT, CDR2 YENEEA. V lost 0 bases and J lost 3, with 5 bases in between. The assay was immunoSEQ multiplex PCR, and TCRdb's table has in-frame clones only and misses some. In the table there are 120,000 or so clones, 85% to 90% of which are singletons. The genes are TRBV11-3 and TRBJ1-1; D uncertain. This receptor was taken from an adult in good health. This material consisted of peripheral blood, taken on day 0 of AZD1222 vaccination. CDR3 loop: CASSLERDTEAFF. The CDR3, as DNA: TGTGCCAGCAGCTTAGAGAGAGACACTGAAGCTTTCTTT.